This T cell receptor beta chain appears in the sequencing data of a study of shared clonotypes between healthy human individuals. Study observations and caveats: Of the naive CD4 clonotypes, roughly 5% were shared across four donors.

Genomic DNA of each subset was evenly split across several immunoSEQ plates. Method: immunoSEQ multiplex PCR; TCRdb's copy keeps in-frame clones and lacks some. The table shows about 680,000 clones, with roughly nine tenths occurring only once. As to this clone: The target antigen is unknown.

The naive CD8 subset, CD45RO-negative cells positively selected for CCR7, excluded terminally differentiated effector memory CD45RA+ cells. In germline, CDR1 is SGHNT, CDR2 YYREEE (reference sequence). After removal of 4 bases from V and 6 bases from J, the junction contained 2 bases not matched to a gene. The CDR3 is 12 residues long. The rearrangement links TRBV5-4 to TRBJ2-7; TRBD2 aligns across 9 bases. This TCR came from a man aged 25-45 years in good health. The sample comprised naive CD8+ T cells sorted from blood. The CDR3 here is CASSISGSEQYF. The CDR3 DNA reads TGTGCCAGCAGCATTAGCGGGAGCGAGCAGTACTTC.